The entry below gives a single TCR beta chain sequence along with its context. Its antigen is unknown. Via CD45RO/CCR7/CD25/CD127/CD95/CD27, cells of the CD4+ naive, central memory, regulatory and stem cell-like memory subsets were sorted. This record comes from a study of beta chain features in type 1 diabetes. Study in general: Healthy donors, compared against patients, showed similar age, gender and cell yields. Study results and limitations: In type 1 diabetes patients, VDJ junctions had fewer insertions; deletions at these junctions were more frequent. Among patients with Type 1 diabetes, TCRB CDR3s were moderately but significantly shorter in every one of the four CD4+ subsets.

The CDR3 is 15 residues long. V gave up 5 bases and J gave up 4 bases; unmatched junction bases: 9. The germline CDR1 and CDR2 sequences are SGHTA and FQGNSA. TCRB transcripts that were expressed got sequenced, as all of the isolated RNA had been reverse transcribed. Sequenced by immunoSEQ multiplex PCR; TCRdb stores in-frame clones only, minus some. The profile covers more than 300,000 clones, with around 10% appearing a single time and about 0.6% taken by the ten largest. Specimen: central memory CD4+ T cells from blood. The receptor was isolated from a man younger than 45 with type 1 diabetes. The chain employs TRBV7-2 and TRBJ2-7; 9 bases line up with TRBD1. CDR3 in amino acids: CASSLTGTGRYEQYF. The CDR3, as DNA: TGTGCCAGCAGCCTCACCGGGACAGGGAGGTACGAGCAGTACTTC.